This T cell receptor (beta chain) was observed in a study of T cell responses to AZD1222 COVID-19 vaccine. Overall study findings and caveats: White British donors predominated, females outnumbered males, and clonal diversity was possibly underestimated.

The CDR3 length is 17 residues. Germline V gene sequence: CDR1 MNHEY, CDR2 SMNVEV (reference sequence). The V end was cut by 5 bases, the J end by 4 bases, with 21 bases between. This clone showed up just a few times. Its antigen is still unknown. Produced via immunoSEQ multiplex PCR; TCRdb's table is partial and in-frame only. The sample has 80,000 to 100,000 clones, roughly 89% seen once. The input for sequencing was peripheral blood, taken on day 0 of AZD1222 vaccination. The TCR originated in an adult in good health. The chain has TRBV27 and TRBJ1-3; D gene uncertain. CDR3 region: CASSSGWGRDAGNTIYF. In nucleotides, the CDR3 is TGTGCCAGCAGTAGTGGGTGGGGAAGAGACGCCGGAAACACCATATATTTT.